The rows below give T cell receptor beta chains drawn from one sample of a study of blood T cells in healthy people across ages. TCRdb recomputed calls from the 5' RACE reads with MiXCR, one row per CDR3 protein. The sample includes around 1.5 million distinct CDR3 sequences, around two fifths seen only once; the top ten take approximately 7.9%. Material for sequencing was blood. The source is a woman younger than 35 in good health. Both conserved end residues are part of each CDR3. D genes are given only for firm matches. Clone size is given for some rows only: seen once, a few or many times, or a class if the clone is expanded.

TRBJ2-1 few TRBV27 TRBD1 CASSLPTGLNEQFF TGTGCCAGCAGTCTCCCGACAGGGCTCAATGAGCAGTTCTTC
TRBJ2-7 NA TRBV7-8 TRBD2 CASSRTSGADYEQYF TGTGCCAGCAGCCGCACTAGCGGGGCGGACTACGAGCAGTACTTC
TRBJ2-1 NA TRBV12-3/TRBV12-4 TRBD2 CTSSSEGLAGEYEQFF TGTACCAGCAGTTCAGAAGGGCTAGCGGGGGAGTATGAGCAGTTCTTC
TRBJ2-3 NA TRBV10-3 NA CAISELGTRDTGTDTQYF TGTGCCATCAGTGAGTTGGGAACTCGGGACACTGGCACAGATACGCAGTATTTT
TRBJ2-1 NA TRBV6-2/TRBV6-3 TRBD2 CASSYSETSGRYNEQFF TGTGCCAGCAGTTACTCTGAGACTAGCGGCCGATACAATGAGCAGTTCTTC
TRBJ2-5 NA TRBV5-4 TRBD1 CASRAYDRDRETQYF TGTGCCAGCAGGGCGTACGACAGGGATCGGGAGACCCAGTACTTC
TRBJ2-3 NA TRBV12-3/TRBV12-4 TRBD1 CASRPRTGEDTQYF TGTGCCAGCAGACCTAGGACAGGGGAAGATACGCAGTATTTT
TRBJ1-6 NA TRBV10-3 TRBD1 CAIRATGSSYNSPLHF TGTGCCATCAGGGCGACAGGGAGCTCCTATAATTCACCCCTCCACTTT
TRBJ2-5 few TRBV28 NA CASRGLISNQETQYF TGTGCCAGCCGTGGACTAATCTCAAATCAAGAGACCCAGTACTTC
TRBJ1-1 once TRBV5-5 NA CASSLVPGYDSGDTEAFF TGTGCCAGCAGCTTGGTTCCGGGTTATGATTCAGGTGACACTGAAGCTTTCTTT
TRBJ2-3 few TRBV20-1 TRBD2 CSARGDYRAGGVLDTQYF TGCAGTGCTAGAGGGGACTATCGCGCGGGGGGTGTTCTTGATACGCAGTATTTT
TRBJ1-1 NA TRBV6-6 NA CAHTGMNTEAFF TGTGCCCACACAGGGATGAACACTGAAGCTTTCTTT
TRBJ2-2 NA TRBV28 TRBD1 CASNSGQGVTGELFF TGTGCCAGCAACTCGGGACAGGGGGTCACCGGGGAGCTGTTTTTT
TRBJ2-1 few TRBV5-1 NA CASSLVPTTDYNEQFF TGCGCCAGCAGCTTGGTTCCTACAACCGATTACAATGAGCAGTTCTTC
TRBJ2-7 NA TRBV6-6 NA CASSYARAYNEQYF TGTGCCAGCAGTTACGCGCGGGCTTACAATGAGCAGTACTTC
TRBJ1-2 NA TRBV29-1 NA CSVRDTDYGYTF TGCAGCGTCCGGGACACCGACTATGGCTACACCTTC
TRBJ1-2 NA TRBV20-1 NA CSATAGQQDYGYTF TGCAGTGCTACGGCTGGACAGCAAGACTATGGCTACACCTTC
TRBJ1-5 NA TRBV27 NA CASGWTVNNQPQHF TGTGCCAGCGGGTGGACTGTTAACAATCAGCCCCAGCATTTT
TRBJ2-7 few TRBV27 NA CASSLSFVQAYSYEQYF TGTGCCAGCAGTTTAAGTTTCGTACAGGCCTATTCCTACGAGCAGTACTTC
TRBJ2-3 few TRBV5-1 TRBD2 CASRKQPGTSGNTDTQYF TGCGCCAGCAGGAAACAACCCGGGACTAGCGGGAACACAGATACGCAGTATTTT
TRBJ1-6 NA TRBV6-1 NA CASSEAAGDSSPLHF TGTGCCAGCAGTGAAGCCGCAGGGGATAGTTCACCCCTCCACTTT
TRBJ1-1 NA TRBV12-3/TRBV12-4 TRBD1 CASSYRGDTEAFF TGTGCCAGCAGTTACAGGGGTGACACTGAAGCTTTCTTT
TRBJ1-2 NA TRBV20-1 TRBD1 CSAGARGQGANYGHTF TGCAGTGCTGGAGCCCGCGGACAGGGAGCTAACTATGGCCACACCTTC
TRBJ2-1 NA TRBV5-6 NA CASSLEGPGDEQFF TGTGCCAGCAGCTTAGAAGGGCCAGGGGATGAGCAGTTCTTC
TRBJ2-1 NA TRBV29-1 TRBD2 CSAQRGAGVGYNEQFF TGCAGCGCCCAGAGGGGCGCGGGAGTGGGATACAATGAGCAGTTCTTC
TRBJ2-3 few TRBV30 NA CAWTLSTDTQYF TGTGCCTGGACCTTGAGCACAGATACGCAGTATTTT
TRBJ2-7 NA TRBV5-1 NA CASSLDMYEQYF TGCGCCAGCAGCTTGGACATGTACGAGCAGTACTTC
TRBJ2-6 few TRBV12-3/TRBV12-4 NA CASSFSGISGANVLTF TGTGCCAGCAGTTTTTCAGGGATCTCTGGGGCCAACGTCCTGACTTTC
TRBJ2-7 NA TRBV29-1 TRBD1 CSVAGQGVGEQYF TGCAGCGTTGCGGGACAGGGGGTGGGAGAGCAGTACTTC
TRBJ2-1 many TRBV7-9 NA CASSFEDEQFF TGTGCCAGCAGCTTTGAGGATGAGCAGTTCTTC
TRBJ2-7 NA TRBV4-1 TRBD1 CASSQGTGQIYEQYF TGCGCCAGCAGCCAAGGTACGGGACAGATATACGAGCAGTACTTC
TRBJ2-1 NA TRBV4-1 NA CASSPLPAVPHEQFF TGCGCCAGCAGCCCCTTACCCGCTGTCCCCCATGAGCAGTTCTTC
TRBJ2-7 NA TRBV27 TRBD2 CASRRLLAGAGGAYYEQYF TGTGCCAGCAGACGCTTACTAGCGGGAGCTGGGGGGGCCTACTACGAGCAGTACTTC
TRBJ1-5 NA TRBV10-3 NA CAISEEVANQPQHF TGTGCCATCAGTGAGGAAGTTGCAAATCAGCCCCAGCATTTT
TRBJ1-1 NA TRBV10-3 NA CAISESAEAFF TGTGCCATCAGTGAGTCGGCAGAAGCTTTCTTT
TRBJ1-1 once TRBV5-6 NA CASSLVGEESEAFF TGTGCCAGCAGCTTGGTCGGGGAGGAGAGTGAAGCTTTCTTT
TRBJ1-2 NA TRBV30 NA CAWSAQENYGYTF TGTGCCTGGAGTGCCCAGGAGAACTATGGCTACACCTTC
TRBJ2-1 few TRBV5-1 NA CASSLAGGSYYNEQFF TGCGCCAGCAGCTTGGCTGGCGGCTCATATTACAATGAGCAGTTCTTC
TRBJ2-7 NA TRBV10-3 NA CAIKGAGSSYEQYF TGTGCCATCAAGGGGGCGGGGTCCTCCTACGAGCAGTACTTC
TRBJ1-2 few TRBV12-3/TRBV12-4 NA CASIQGSFGGYTF TGTGCCAGCATACAAGGGTCCTTCGGTGGCTACACCTTC
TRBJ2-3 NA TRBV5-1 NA CASNPTESTDTQYF TGCGCCAGCAACCCGACAGAGAGCACAGATACGCAGTATTTT
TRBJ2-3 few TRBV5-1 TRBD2 CASSLRTSGAADTQYF TGCGCCAGCAGCCTCAGGACTAGCGGGGCGGCAGATACGCAGTATTTT
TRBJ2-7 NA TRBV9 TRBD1 CASSDPGQGDEQYF TGTGCCAGCAGCGACCCGGGACAGGGTGACGAGCAGTACTTC
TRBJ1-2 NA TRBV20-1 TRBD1 CSARDWVEPGQKNYGYTF TGCAGTGCTAGAGATTGGGTGGAGCCGGGACAGAAAAACTATGGCTACACCTTC
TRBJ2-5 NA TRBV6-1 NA CASSSYPMYQETQYF TGTGCCAGCAGTTCCTATCCTATGTACCAAGAGACCCAGTACTTC
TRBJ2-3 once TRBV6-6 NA CASSYGRPGTDTQYF TGTGCCAGCAGTTACGGGCGGCCTGGCACAGATACGCAGTATTTT